The clone carrying this T cell receptor (beta chain) was detected a few times. The data were taken from a study of blood T cells in healthy people across ages. A second PCR of roughly 6 to 12 cycles used a sample-barcoded 5' primer and a J-beta primer mix. Researchers report that a template-switch adaptor with 12 random nucleotides tagged each cDNA molecule. TCRdb ran MiXCR on the 5' RACE reads and lists one entry per CDR3 protein. The sample includes fewer than 2,000,000 distinct CDR3 sequences, roughly two fifths of them seen just once. Ranging in age from about 6 to 95, the donors were healthy Caucasian individuals from Russia. Each sample gave at least 7 million isolated PBMCs. The sequence was collected from a human donor in good health. The sequenced material came from blood.

The CDR3 is CASSLGAGVEQYF. For the CDR3, the DNA is TGTGCCAGCAGCTTAGGAGCAGGGGTCGAGCAGTACTTC. This chain links TRBV7-2 with TRBJ2-7; D perhaps matches TRBD1 (6 bases). The CDR3 has 13 residues. V lost 1 base and J lost 6, with 10 bases in between. CDR1 is SGHTA and CDR2 is FQGNSA in the germline V gene.